This TCR beta chain appears in the sequencing data of a study of regulatory T cells in long-lasting Graves disease. To make TCR beta libraries, researchers used iRepertoire HTBI primers and Arm-PCR of CDR3 regions. From the multiplex PCR reads, TCRdb called clonotypes with MiXCR, one entry per CDR3 protein. The data hold about 530,000 distinct CDR3 sequences, with about 16% observed a single time. There are many counts of this clonotype. The antigen remains unidentified. Study-wide results and caveats: Favoring TRBV28, TRBJ1-2 and TRBJ2-5 was a feature seen in persistent disease. Accuracy could have been hurt by small sample size.

Time point given: newly diagnosed GD, antithyroid drugs for less than 3 months. RNA extracted from PBMCs served as the sequencing template. Germline V gives CDR1 KGHSH, CDR2 LQKENI. V was trimmed by 0 bases and J by 3 bases, leaving 15 bases between them. There are 16 residues in the CDR3. The same specimen was also included in a second study, on T cells in Graves' hyperthyroidism and ophthalmopathy. From that study: From stable hyperthyroidism, ophthalmopathy was separated by a 13 V-J model.

J is TRBJ2-7 and V is TRBV18; D is unclear. The specimen was peripheral blood mononuclear cells (PBMCs), collected at new diagnosis, from a patient treated with antithyroid drugs. This clonotype originated in a woman aged 35-60 years with Graves disease. CDR3 amino acids: CASSPPLMTTGYEQYF. CDR3 bases: TGTGCCAGCTCACCACCTTTGATGACAACGGGCTACGAGCAGTACTTC.